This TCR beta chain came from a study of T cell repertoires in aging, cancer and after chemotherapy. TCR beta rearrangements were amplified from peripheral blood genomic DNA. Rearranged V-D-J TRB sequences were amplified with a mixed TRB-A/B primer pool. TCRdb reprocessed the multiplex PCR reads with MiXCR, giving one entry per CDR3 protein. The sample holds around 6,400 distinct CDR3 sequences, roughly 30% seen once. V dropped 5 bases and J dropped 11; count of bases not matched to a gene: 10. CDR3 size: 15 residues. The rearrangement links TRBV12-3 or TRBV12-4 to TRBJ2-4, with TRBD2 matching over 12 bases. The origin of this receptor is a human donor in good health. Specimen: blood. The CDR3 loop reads CASSIRLAGAGLQYF. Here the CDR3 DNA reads TGTGCCAGCAGTATCCGACTAGCGGGGGCCGGGCTTCAGTACTTC.